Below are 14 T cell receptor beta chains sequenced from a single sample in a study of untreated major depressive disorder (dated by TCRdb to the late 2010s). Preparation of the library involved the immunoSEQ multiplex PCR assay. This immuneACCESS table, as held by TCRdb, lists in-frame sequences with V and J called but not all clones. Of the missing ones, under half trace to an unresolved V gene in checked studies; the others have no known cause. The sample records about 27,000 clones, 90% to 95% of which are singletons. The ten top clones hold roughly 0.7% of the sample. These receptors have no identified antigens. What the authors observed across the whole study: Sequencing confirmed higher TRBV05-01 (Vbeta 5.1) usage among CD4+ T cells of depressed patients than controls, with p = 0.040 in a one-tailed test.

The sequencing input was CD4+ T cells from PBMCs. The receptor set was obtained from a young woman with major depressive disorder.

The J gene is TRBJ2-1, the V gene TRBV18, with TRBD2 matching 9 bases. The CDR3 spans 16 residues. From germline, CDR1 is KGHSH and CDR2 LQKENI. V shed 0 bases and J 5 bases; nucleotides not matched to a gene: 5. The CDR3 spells CASSPPSGRYNNEQFF. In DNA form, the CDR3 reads TGTGCCAGCTCACCACCGAGCGGGAGGTATAACAATGAGCAGTTCTTC.

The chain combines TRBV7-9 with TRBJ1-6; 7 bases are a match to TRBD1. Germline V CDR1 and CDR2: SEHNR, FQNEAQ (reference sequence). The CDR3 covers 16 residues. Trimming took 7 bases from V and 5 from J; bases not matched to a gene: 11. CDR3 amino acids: CASTLDRVEDNSPLHF. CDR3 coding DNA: TGTGCCAGCACGCTAGACAGGGTAGAAGATAATTCACCCCTCCACTTT.

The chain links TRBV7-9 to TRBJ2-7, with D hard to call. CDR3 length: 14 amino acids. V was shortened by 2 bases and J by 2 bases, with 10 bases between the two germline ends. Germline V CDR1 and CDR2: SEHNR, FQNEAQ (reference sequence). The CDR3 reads CASSLRVRPYEQYF. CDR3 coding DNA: TGTGCCAGCAGCTTACGGGTGCGTCCCTACGAGCAGTACTTC.

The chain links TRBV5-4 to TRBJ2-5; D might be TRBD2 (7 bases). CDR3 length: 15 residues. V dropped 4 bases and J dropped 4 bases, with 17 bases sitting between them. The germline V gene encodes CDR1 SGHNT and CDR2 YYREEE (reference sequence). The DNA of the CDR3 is TGTGCCAGCAGCCGCGATCAAAGGGGGGGAGAGACCCAGTACTTC. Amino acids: CASSRDQRGGETQYF. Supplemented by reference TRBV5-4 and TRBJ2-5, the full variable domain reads ETGVTQSPTHLIKTRGQQVTLRCSSQSGHNTVSWYQQALGQGPQFIFQYYREEENGRGNFPPRFSGLQFPNYSSELNVNALELDDSALYLCASSRDQRGGETQYFGPGTRLLVL.

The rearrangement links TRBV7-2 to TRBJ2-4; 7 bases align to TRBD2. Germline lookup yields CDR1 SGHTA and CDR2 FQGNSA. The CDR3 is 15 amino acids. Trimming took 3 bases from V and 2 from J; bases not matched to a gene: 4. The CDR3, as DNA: TGTGCCAGCAGCTTGACGGGGACTACCAAAAACATTCAGTACTTC. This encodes CASSLTGTTKNIQYF.

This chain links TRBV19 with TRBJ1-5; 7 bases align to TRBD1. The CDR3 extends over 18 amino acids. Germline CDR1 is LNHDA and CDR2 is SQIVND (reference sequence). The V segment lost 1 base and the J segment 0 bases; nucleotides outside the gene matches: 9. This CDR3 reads CASSIVRDSSNSNQPQHF. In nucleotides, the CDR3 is TGTGCCAGTAGTATAGTTCGGGACAGTTCAAATAGCAATCAGCCCCAGCATTTT.

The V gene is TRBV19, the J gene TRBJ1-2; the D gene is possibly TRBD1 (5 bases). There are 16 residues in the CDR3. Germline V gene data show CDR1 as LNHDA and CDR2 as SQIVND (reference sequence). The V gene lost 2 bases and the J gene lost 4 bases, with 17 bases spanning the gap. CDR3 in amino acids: CASSIQGPVPLYGYTF. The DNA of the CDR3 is TGTGCCAGTAGTATACAGGGTCCGGTTCCACTCTATGGCTACACCTTC.

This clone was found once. The CDR3 here is CASSLGVAGYNEQFF. The CDR3, as DNA: TGTGCCAGCAGCCTCGGGGTAGCGGGATACAATGAGCAGTTCTTC. V usage is TRBV6-5 and J usage is TRBJ2-1; 8 positions match TRBD2. There are 15 residues in the CDR3. Unmatched junction bases numbered 8, after V lost 6 bases and J lost 4 bases. Germline V gene data show CDR1 as MNHEY and CDR2 as SVGAGI.

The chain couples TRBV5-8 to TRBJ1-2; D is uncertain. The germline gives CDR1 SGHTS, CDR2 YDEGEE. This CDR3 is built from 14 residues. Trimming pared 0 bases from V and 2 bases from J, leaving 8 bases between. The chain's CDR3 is CASSLGSGNYGYTF. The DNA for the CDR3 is TGTGCCAGCAGCTTGGGTAGTGGGAACTATGGCTACACCTTC.

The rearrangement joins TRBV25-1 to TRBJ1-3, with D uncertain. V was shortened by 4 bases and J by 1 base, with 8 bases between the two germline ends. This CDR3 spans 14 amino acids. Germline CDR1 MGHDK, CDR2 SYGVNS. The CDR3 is CASSVPHSGNTIYF. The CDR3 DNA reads TGTGCCAGCAGTGTTCCGCATTCTGGAAACACCATATATTTT.

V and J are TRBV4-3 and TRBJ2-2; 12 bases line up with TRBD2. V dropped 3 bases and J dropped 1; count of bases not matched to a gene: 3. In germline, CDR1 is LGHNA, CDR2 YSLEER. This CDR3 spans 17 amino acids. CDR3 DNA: TGCGCCAGCAGCCAGGAACTAGCGGGGGGGAACACCGGGGAGCTGTTTTTT. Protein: CASSQELAGGNTGELFF.

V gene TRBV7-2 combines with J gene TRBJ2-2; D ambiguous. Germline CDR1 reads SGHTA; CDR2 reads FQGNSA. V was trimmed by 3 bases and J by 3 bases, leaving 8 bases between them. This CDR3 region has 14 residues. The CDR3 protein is CASSFNVYTGELFF. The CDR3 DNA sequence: TGTGCCAGCAGCTTTAATGTTTACACCGGGGAGCTGTTTTTT.

The CDR3 nucleotides read TGTGCCAGCAGTCGACCGGGCTCCTACAATGAGCAGTTCTTC. Protein sequence: CASSRPGSYNEQFF. This chain joins TRBV27 and TRBJ2-1; D call uncertain. CDR1 MNHEY and CDR2 SMNVEV come from the germline V gene (reference sequence). The CDR3 covers 14 residues. Trimming left V 5 bases short and J 0 bases short, with 8 bases between.

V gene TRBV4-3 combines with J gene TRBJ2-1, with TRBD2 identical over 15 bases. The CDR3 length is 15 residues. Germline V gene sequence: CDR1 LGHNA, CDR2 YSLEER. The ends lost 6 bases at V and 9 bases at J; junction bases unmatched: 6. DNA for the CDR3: TGCGCCAGCAGTCACGGGACTAGCGGGGGGAGTGAGCAGTTCTTC. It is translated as CASSHGTSGGSEQFF.